The T cell receptor (beta chain) described here comes from a study of vaccination and CD4 T cells after COVID-19 (dated by TCRdb to 2021 to 2024). In the study overall: Every convalescent patient had a positive nasal swab PCR test for SARS-CoV-2, with mild disease in under ten patients and severe disease in one. As controls, cultures received a CEFX viral epitope pool (the positive control), an HIV-1 Nef peptide pool (the negative control), or no peptide at all. In around 9 COVID-19 convalescent patients and a handful of infection-naive healthy vaccine recipients, researchers compared the spike-specific CD4+ TCR repertoire from before mRNA vaccination with the repertoire from after. Two doses of either the Pfizer-BioNTech BNT162b2 vaccine (n=8) or the Moderna mRNA-1273 vaccine (n=2) were administered to participants. Culture stimuli were overlapping spike peptide pools from SARS-CoV-2 and from the common cold coronaviruses HCoV-NL63, HCoV-OC43 and HCoV-229E. The convalescent cohort included six males and four females, with two Hispanic individuals, seven Caucasians, two Asians and one multiracial person. Post-COVID blood samples from convalescent patients were collected a median of roughly 100 days after diagnosis, with a range of about 30 to 170 days. Post-vaccine blood samples were taken a median of about 70 days after the second vaccine dose, with a range of roughly 13 to 250 days. A few convalescent patients gave samples both early after vaccination (day 14) and late after vaccination (days 161 to 241).

Preparation of the library involved PCR. At the Johns Hopkins FTIC core, DNA from the cultured CD4+ T cells underwent TCR sequencing with the Oncomine TCR Beta short-read assay. Genomic DNA was extracted from the cultured CD4+ T cells with the QIAamp micro DNA kit. Oncomine TCR Beta libraries from cultured CD4+ T cells were pooled with unique dual indexes and sequenced on an Illumina iSeq 100. Per the original workflow: Non-productive sequences were removed, and CDR3s that did not start with C, did not end with F or W, or were shorter than 7 amino acids were discarded. The MANAFEST web application identified antigen-specific clonotypes by comparing peptide-stimulated wells against reference wells and other culture wells. For a clone to be called positive, the clone needed an FDR below 0.05, an odds ratio above 5, and a productive frequency above 0.1% in at least two of three replicate wells. Clonotypes that were significantly expanded in both SARS-CoV-2 spike wells and at least one common cold coronavirus spike condition were defined as cross-reactive. CDR3 homology was assessed with Levenshtein distances (stringdist) and unrooted phylogenetic trees (ape) in R version 3.6.1. In TCRdb, the public reads were trimmed at Q25 with fastp and aligned with MiXCR, with productive beta chains retained. Each entry is one CDR3 protein sequence, shown with its most common DNA and genes. The V and J calls come from TCRdb's annotation, not from the publication. The sample records around 25,000 distinct CDR3 sequences, less than 40% of which are singletons. The ten largest make up approximately 3% of the sample.

On this clonotype: No cognate antigen has been identified for it. No much larger clone is present one base from it, and per-base qualities are unavailable.

CDR1 and CDR2 are drawn from the germline V gene: MNHNS, SASEGT. V sheds 1 base and J sheds 0 bases, leaving 17 bases between their ends. Reading from cysteine to phenylalanine, the CDR3 counts 18 amino acids. Only the CDR3 portion is preserved as DNA: 54 bases, with reading frame beginning at the first base. The time point tag for this specimen amounts to: late sampling 161 to 241 days after vaccination in a few convalescent patients. What the treatment or condition label conveys for this sample: approximately nine-day PBMC culture with coronavirus spike peptide pools or control peptides (ViraFEST assay). To expand antigen-specific T cells with peptide pools and then pick out the expanded clonotypes through TCR sequencing, the study relied on the ViraFEST assay. The convalescent patients' positive SARS-CoV-2 PCR tests were from March to December 2020, which was before the Alpha, Beta and Delta variants emerged in the United States. About 1.8 million PBMCs per well were cultured in IMDM with roughly 5.2% human AB serum and roughly 9.3 IU/ml IL-2, plus 10 ug/ml peptide pools. Half of the culture medium was replaced with fresh IL-2-containing medium on days 3 and 7. After 9 to 11 days of culture, CD4+ T cells were isolated by negative selection with the EasySep CD4+ T cell isolation kit. Ficoll-Paque Plus gradient centrifugation was used to isolate PBMCs from whole blood, and the isolated PBMCs were then either used fresh or cryopreserved at -140C. In general, triplicate wells were set up for every culture condition.

Beyond this particular receptor, the publication reports: The median count of SARS-CoV-2-reactive clonotypes went up from around 20 after infection to a few dozen after vaccination, although the change was not significant. Relatively few convalescent patients were included in the study, and early timepoints after natural infection were not analyzed. In convalescent patients, a median approximately 86% of post-vaccine SARS-CoV-2-reactive clones were detected only after vaccination, and vaccine-specific priming was suggested by this finding. Of the vaccine-specific clones found in convalescent patients, nearly all (304 of 307) were mono-reactive for SARS-CoV-2 spike instead of being cross-reactive with common cold coronaviruses.

This TCR was sampled from a human donor who had recovered from COVID-19. Specimen: CD4+ T cells from blood, cultured in vitro, collected about 7 months after SARS-CoV-2 vaccination. The chain is assembled from TRBV6-1 and TRBJ2-3; the D segment could be TRBD2, given 6 matching bases. The CDR3 loop reads CASSEGVAAGSSTDTQYF. The bases read TGTGCCAGCAGTGAAGGGGTCGCGGCGGGATCGAGCACAGATACGCAGTATTTT.